This is a list of T cell receptor beta chains from one sample in a study of cytomegalovirus exposure and HLA in healthy donors. Profiling relied on immunoSEQ multiplex PCR, and the TCRdb table lists in-frame clones only, not all of them. Among roughly 150,000 clones listed, more than 75% were seen once. Sequenced input: PBMCs. These receptor sequences come from a man aged 30 to 45 in good health and CMV-seropositive. Each CDR3 is given with its conserved first and last residue. Expanded clones get a size class; other rows say once, few or many, or leave the size out.

TRBJ2-3 TRBV9 . CASSSSGADTQYF
TRBJ1-1 TRBV18 . CASSPPNSYTEAFF
TRBJ1-5 TRBV19 . CASSRQGRHLGQPQHF
TRBJ1-2 TRBV15 . CATSRGQTANYGYTF
TRBJ2-1 TRBV13 once CASSLDQTSSYNEQFF
TRBJ1-1 TRBV19 . CASSTDRTTPAFF
TRBJ2-1 TRBV5-1 . CASSLGTLSSYNEQFF
TRBJ1-1 TRBV25-1 . CASSGRDRPPYWAEAFF
TRBJ2-2 TRBV27 . CASSLLLGWGDGELFF
TRBJ2-5 TRBV9 . CASGLAGETQYF
TRBJ1-2 TRBV29-1 . CSVVNGPGLDSGYTF
. TRBV19 . CASSLRLETVEQYF
TRBJ1-1 TRBV19 few CASTQGASEAFF
TRBJ1-1 TRBV29-1 . CSVEVSGVKTEAFF
TRBJ2-7 TRBV2 . CASSGQGSSEQYF
TRBJ2-7 TRBV10-1 . CASRRSGTRRYEQYF
TRBJ2-3 TRBV5-1 . CASSLALRGRTDTQYF
TRBJ2-1 TRBV9 . CASSVAASLPYNEQFF
TRBJ1-1 TRBV9 few CASSLAPNTEAFF
TRBJ1-5 TRBV2 . CASSPFSNQPQHF
TRBJ2-3 TRBV19 . CASSSSGTSTDTQYF
TRBJ2-3 TRBV6-5 once CASRVSGSADTQYF
TRBJ2-2 TRBV18 . CASSPRLSGSANTGELFF
TRBJ1-2 TRBV4-1 few CASSQGPQWNYGYTF
TRBJ2-7 TRBV27 . CASSPLRGPYEQYF
TRBJ2-1 TRBV4-3 . CASSRGTSNNEQFF
TRBJ1-5 TRBV19 . CASINRGGLSNQPQHF
TRBJ2-7 TRBV11-3 . CASSLEFYRVHEQYF
TRBJ2-1 TRBV5-1 . CASSPSTLAETNEQFF
TRBJ2-1 TRBV5-1 . CASSLDLQADEQFF
TRBJ1-1 TRBV18 . CASSTGQGLGHTEAFF
TRBJ2-7 TRBV4-1 . CASSHILTRGSYEQYF
TRBJ2-3 TRBV4-1 . CASSQVGGKDTQYF
TRBJ1-2 TRBV4-1 few CASSQGGQNYGYTF
TRBJ2-2 TRBV5-4 . CASSLGLAHRRGELFF
TRBJ1-2 TRBV5-4 . CASSLEYSNYGYTF
TRBJ2-7 TRBV11-2 . CASSLVRVEGEDEQYF
TRBJ1-4 TRBV5-5 . CASSLAERFEKLFF
TRBJ2-3 TRBV13 once CASSLVKDTQYF
TRBJ1-4 TRBV10-3 . CATRGATNEKLFF
TRBJ2-3 TRBV10-3 . CAISEGLADTDTQYF
TRBJ1-1 TRBV4-1 . CASSHLDRVSEAFF
TRBJ2-3 TRBV6-1 . CATKQPSSTDTQYF
TRBJ2-1 TRBV29-1 . CSVGAGGSSYNEQFF
TRBJ1-1 TRBV14 . CASSQSAIGLANTEAFF